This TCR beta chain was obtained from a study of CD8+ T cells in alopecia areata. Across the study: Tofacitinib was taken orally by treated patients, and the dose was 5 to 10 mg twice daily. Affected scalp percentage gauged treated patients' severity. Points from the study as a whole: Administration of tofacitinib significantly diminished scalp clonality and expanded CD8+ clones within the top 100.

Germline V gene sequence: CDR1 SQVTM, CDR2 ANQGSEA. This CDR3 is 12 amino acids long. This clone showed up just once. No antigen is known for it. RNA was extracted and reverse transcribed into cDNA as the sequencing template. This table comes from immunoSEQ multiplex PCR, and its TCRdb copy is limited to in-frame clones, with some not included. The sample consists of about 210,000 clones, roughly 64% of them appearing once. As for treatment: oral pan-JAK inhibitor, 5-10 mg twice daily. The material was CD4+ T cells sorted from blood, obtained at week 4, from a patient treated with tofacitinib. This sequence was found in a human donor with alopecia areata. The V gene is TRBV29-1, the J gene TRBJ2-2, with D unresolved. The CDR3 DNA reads TGCATCGTGGGTGCGAACACCGGGGAGCTGTTTTTT. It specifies CIVGANTGELFF.